This T cell receptor (beta chain) is from a study of shared clonotypes between healthy human individuals. Study in general: The plates for each donor numbered three CD4 naive, three CD4 memory, two CD8 naive and one CD8 memory.

TCRdb keeps only in-frame clones here, not all; method: immunoSEQ multiplex PCR. The profile shows about 1.5 million clones, 95% to 97% of them singletons. Trimming took 1 base from V and 8 from J; bases not matched to a gene: 6. From germline, CDR1 is SGHDT and CDR2 YYEEEE. The CDR3 spans 15 residues. The specimen sequenced was naive CD4+ T cells sorted from blood. Indicated subset: CD45RA+ positively selected. V gene TRBV5-6 combines with J gene TRBJ2-4; 10 positions match TRBD2. The origin of this receptor is a man aged 25 to 40 in good health. For the CDR3, the DNA is TGTGCCAGCAGCTTGTTTGGACTAGCGGAACACATTCAGTACTTC. As protein: CASSLFGLAEHIQYF. The full variable domain, with the rest looked up from reference TRBV5-6 and TRBJ2-4, is DAGVTQSPTHLIKTRGQQVTLRCSPKSGHDTVSWYQQALGQGPQFIFQYYEEEERQRGNFPDRFSGHQFPNYSSELNVNALLLGDSALYLCASSLFGLAEHIQYFGAGTRLSVL.